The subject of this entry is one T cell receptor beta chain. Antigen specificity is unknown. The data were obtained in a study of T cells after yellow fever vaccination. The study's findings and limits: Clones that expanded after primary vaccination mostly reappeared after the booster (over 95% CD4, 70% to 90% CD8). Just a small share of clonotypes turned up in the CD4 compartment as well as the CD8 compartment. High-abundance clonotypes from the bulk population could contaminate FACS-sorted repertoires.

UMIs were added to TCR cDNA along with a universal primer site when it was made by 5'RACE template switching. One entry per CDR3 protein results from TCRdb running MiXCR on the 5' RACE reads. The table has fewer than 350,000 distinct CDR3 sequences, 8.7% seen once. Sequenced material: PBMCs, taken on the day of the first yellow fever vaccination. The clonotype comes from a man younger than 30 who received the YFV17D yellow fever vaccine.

CDR3 residues: CASSQEWGWEQYV. CDR3 coding DNA: TGTGCCAGCAGCCAAGAGTGGGGCTGGGAGCAGTACGTC. The chain carries TRBV4-2 and TRBJ2-7, with a weak D call TRBD1 (5 bases). CDR3 size: 13 residues. CDR1 is LGHNA and CDR2 is YNFKEQ in the germline V gene. The V and J ends lost 0 bases and 7 bases respectively, with 10 bases between them.